These T cell receptor beta chains were read from a single sample in a study of cytomegalovirus exposure and HLA in healthy donors. TCRdb's table, derived via immunoSEQ multiplex PCR, lists solely in-frame clones and lacks some. The table includes 150,000 to 200,000 clones, more than 80% detected once. The sequencing input was PBMCs. The receptors were gathered from a boy aged 5-17 years in good health and CMV-seronegative. CDR3s include the opening cysteine and the closing phenylalanine or tryptophan. The D gene is left open where the match is weak. Expanded clones are given a class, and other clones once, few, many or no size at all.

D	J	V	size	DNA	CDR3
TRBD2	TRBJ2-3	TRBV5-1	NA	TGCGCCAGCAGCTACAGGACTAGCGGAACAGATACGCAGTATTTT	CASSYRTSGTDTQYF
NA	TRBJ1-1	TRBV6-5	NA	TGTGCCAGCAGTTACGGCAGACGGGTTCGGGAAAACGCTTTCTTT	CASSYGRRVRENAFF
TRBD2	TRBJ2-2	TRBV4-1	NA	TGCGCCAGCAGCCACTTGCAAGCGGGGGGATCGAACACCGGGGAGCTGTTTTTT	CASSHLQAGGSNTGELFF
TRBD1	TRBJ2-1	TRBV5-6	NA	TGTGCCAGCAGCTTTAGGGGGCTTATGGGGCCGCAGTTCTTC	CASSFRGLMGPQFF
TRBD2	TRBJ2-1	TRBV10-3	NA	TGTGCCACCGCTGGTGGCGGGAGCAACTACAATGAGCAGTTCTTC	CATAGGGSNYNEQFF
NA	TRBJ2-7	TRBV12-5	once	TGTGCTAGTGGCAGACACCAGTACGAGCAGTACTTC	CASGRHQYEQYF
NA	TRBJ1-5	TRBV7-6	few	TGTGCCAGCAGCGCGGGTCACAATCAGCCCCAGCATTTT	CASSAGHNQPQHF
NA	TRBJ1-1	TRBV18	NA	TGTGCCAGCTCAGAACAGGGAACTGAAGCTTTCTTT	CASSEQGTEAFF
TRBD2	TRBJ2-7	TRBV9	once	TGTGCCAGCAGCGTAGAAAGGGCTAGCGGGACCTACGAGCAGTACTTC	CASSVERASGTYEQYF
NA	TRBJ1-1	TRBV19	NA	TGTGCCAGTTCTGACAGGAACACTGAAGCTTTCTTT	CASSDRNTEAFF
NA	TRBJ2-6	TRBV5-1	NA	TGCGCCAGCAGCTCTGCCCCGAGGGCCACTGGGGCCAACGTCCTGACTTTC	CASSSAPRATGANVLTF
NA	TRBJ2-7	TRBV7-3	few	TGTGCCAGCAGCTCCGGCACCCGGATGAGCGTCGGGGACGAGCAGTACTTC	CASSSGTRMSVGDEQYF
TRBD1	TRBJ1-2	TRBV7-3	few	TGTGCCAGCAGCTTAAACGGACAGGGGGCAGGTGGCTACACCTTC	CASSLNGQGAGGYTF
NA	TRBJ1-1	TRBV2	few	TGTGCCAGCAGTGTCACAGGGATCTCGTCTTTCTTT	CASSVTGISSFF
NA	TRBJ1-2	TRBV27	NA	TGTGCCAGCAGGACAGCGGACAGAATCTATGGCTACACCTTC	CASRTADRIYGYTF
NA	TRBJ2-1	TRBV30	NA	TGTGCCTGGAGTAGAGGCGGCAATGAGCAGTTCTTC	CAWSRGGNEQFF
TRBD2	TRBJ2-7	TRBV4-2	NA	TGTGCCAGCAGCCAATCTACTAGCGGGAGGGCCGACGAGCAGTACTTC	CASSQSTSGRADEQYF
NA	TRBJ1-2	TRBV4-3	NA	TGCGCCAGCAGCCATTACCGGACATCTCTGGACTATGGCTATACCTTC	CASSHYRTSLDYGYTF
NA	TRBJ1-1	TRBV11-2	NA	TGTGCCAGCAGCTTATCCGGGGTACCCGCTGAAGCTTTCTTT	CASSLSGVPAEAFF
NA	TRBJ1-1	TRBV7-3	NA	TGTGCCAGCAGCTTAAATCCAGACACTGAAGCTTTCTTT	CASSLNPDTEAFF
NA	TRBJ2-2	TRBV30	NA	TGTGCCTGGAGTGTACAGAACACCGGGGAGCTGTTTTTT	CAWSVQNTGELFF
TRBD1	TRBJ2-1	TRBV5-4	few	TGTGCCAGCGGATCTTTGGGACAGGTGAGCTCCTACAATGAGCAGTTCTTC	CASGSLGQVSSYNEQFF
TRBD1	TRBJ1-2	TRBV30	NA	TGTGCCTGGAGCCATGGGACAGTCCCTAACTATGGCTACACCTTC	CAWSHGTVPNYGYTF
TRBD2	TRBJ2-3	TRBV5-4	NA	TGTGCCAGCAGCTTGGTGGGGGGGAGACTAGGGCGAGATACGCAGTATTTT	CASSLVGGRLGRDTQYF
TRBD2	TRBJ2-2	TRBV4-2	NA	TGTGCCAGCAGCCAAGTCCTAGCGGGGAACACCGGGGAGCTGTTTTTT	CASSQVLAGNTGELFF
NA	TRBJ2-2	TRBV7-6	NA	TGTGCCAGCAGCTTAAAACAGTTGAACACCGGGGAGCTGTTTTTT	CASSLKQLNTGELFF
NA	TRBJ1-5	TRBV5-6	NA	TGTGCCAGCAGCTTTACAGGGAGCTCACAGCCCCAGCATTTT	CASSFTGSSQPQHF
NA	TRBJ2-7	TRBV2	NA	TGTGCCACACGCGGGTATGAGGTCGAGCAGTACTTC	CATRGYEVEQYF
NA	TRBJ2-7	TRBV6-1	NA	TGTGCCATCCGACAGGCAAGCTACGAGCAGTACTTC	CAIRQASYEQYF
NA	TRBJ1-1	TRBV29-1	NA	TGCAGCGTTGTTGGGGGCGAGAACACTGAAGCTTTCTTT	CSVVGGENTEAFF
NA	TRBJ1-6	TRBV6-5	NA	TGTGCCAGCAGTTACTCGGGGGACATTACTTCACCCCTCCACTTT	CASSYSGDITSPLHF
TRBD1	TRBJ1-1	TRBV6-5	NA	TGTGCCAGCAGTTTCCTCGCAGGGGGGAACACTGAAGCTTTCTTT	CASSFLAGGNTEAFF
NA	TRBJ1-6	TRBV7-2	NA	TGTGCCAGCAGCTTAGCGGACAGTTCCAATTCACCCCTCCACTTT	CASSLADSSNSPLHF
TRBD2	TRBJ2-7	TRBV7-2	NA	TGTGCCAGCAGCTTAGAAGTGGGGCGGGAGTATCATTACTCCTACGAGCAGTACTTC	CASSLEVGREYHYSYEQYF
NA	TRBJ2-7	TRBV19	NA	TGTGCCAGTAGTACGGGGGACGGAACCTACGAGCAGTACTTC	CASSTGDGTYEQYF
NA	TRBJ2-5	TRBV19	NA	TGTGCCAGTGCGAAGGGGGAGGAGACCCAGTACTTC	CASAKGEETQYF
NA	TRBJ2-6	TRBV5-4	NA	TGTGCCAGCAGCTTGGACAGGGTGAGGAGCGGGGCCAACGTCCTGACTTTC	CASSLDRVRSGANVLTF
TRBD1	TRBJ2-5	TRBV9	NA	TGTGCCAGCAGCGTAGTTGGGACAGGGGACGTCCAAGAGACCCAGTACTTC	CASSVVGTGDVQETQYF
TRBD1	TRBJ1-1	TRBV6-5	NA	TGTGCCAGCAGGACAGGGCTGAACACTGAAGCTTTCTTT	CASRTGLNTEAFF
TRBD1	TRBJ1-5	TRBV7-9	many	TGTGCCAGCAGCCCAGGGACAGGGGAAAGTCAGCCCCAGCATTTT	CASSPGTGESQPQHF
NA	TRBJ1-1	TRBV30	NA	TGTGCCTGGAGTGGGTTTGGGGGGACGAACACTGAAGCTTTCTTT	CAWSGFGGTNTEAFF
NA	TRBJ2-2	TRBV18	few	TGTGCCAGCTCACCAGAGGCCTACACCGGGGAGCTGTTTTTT	CASSPEAYTGELFF
TRBD2	TRBJ2-5	TRBV5-1	NA	TGCGCCAGCAGCCATTTCGGGGAGCGGGGGGAGACCCAGTACTTC	CASSHFGERGETQYF
NA	TRBJ2-2	TRBV11-1	NA	TGTGCCAGCAGCTTAGGGGCCACCGGGGAGCTGTTTTTT	CASSLGATGELFF
NA	TRBJ2-7	TRBV27	NA	TGTGCCAGCAGTTACAGGGAGCAGCAGTACTTC	CASSYREQQYF
NA	TRBJ1-5	TRBV21-1	once	TGTGCCAGCTTAAGGACAGTGACTTCCCCTCATCAGCCCCAGCATTTT	CASLRTVTSPHQPQHF
NA	TRBJ2-7	TRBV27	NA	TGTGCCAGCAGTCCCCGAAGGGGTCCCTACGAGCAGTACTTC	CASSPRRGPYEQYF
TRBD1	TRBJ1-1	TRBV5-6	NA	TGTGCCAGCAGCTTGGTCGGGACAGGGAGCAGTGAAGCTTTCTTT	CASSLVGTGSSEAFF
TRBD1	TRBJ1-5	TRBV7-9	NA	TGTGCCAGCAGCCCAGGGGGGCAGCCCCAGCATTTT	CASSPGGQPQHF
NA	TRBJ1-5	TRBV4-1	few	TGCGCCAGCAGCCCGGAACGGGGCAATCAGCCCCAGCATTTT	CASSPERGNQPQHF
NA	TRBJ1-1	TRBV30	NA	TGTGCCTGGAGTAGGAGGCGGACTGAAGCTTTCTTT	CAWSRRRTEAFF
NA	TRBJ2-7	TRBV13	NA	TGTGCCAGCAGCTTATTACGGGGAACCTCCTACGAGCAGTACTTC	CASSLLRGTSYEQYF
NA	TRBJ1-1	TRBV18	NA	TGTGCCAGCTCCCCAGGGGCTTCTGACACTGAAGCTTTCTTT	CASSPGASDTEAFF
TRBD2	TRBJ2-3	TRBV4-1	NA	TGCGCCAGCAGCCAAGATCCCGCTAGCGGGTACACAGATACGCAGTATTTT	CASSQDPASGYTDTQYF
TRBD1	TRBJ1-1	TRBV5-4	NA	TGTGCCAGCAGCCTCCCCCCGGGACAGGGTTTGGACACTGAAGCTTTCTTT	CASSLPPGQGLDTEAFF